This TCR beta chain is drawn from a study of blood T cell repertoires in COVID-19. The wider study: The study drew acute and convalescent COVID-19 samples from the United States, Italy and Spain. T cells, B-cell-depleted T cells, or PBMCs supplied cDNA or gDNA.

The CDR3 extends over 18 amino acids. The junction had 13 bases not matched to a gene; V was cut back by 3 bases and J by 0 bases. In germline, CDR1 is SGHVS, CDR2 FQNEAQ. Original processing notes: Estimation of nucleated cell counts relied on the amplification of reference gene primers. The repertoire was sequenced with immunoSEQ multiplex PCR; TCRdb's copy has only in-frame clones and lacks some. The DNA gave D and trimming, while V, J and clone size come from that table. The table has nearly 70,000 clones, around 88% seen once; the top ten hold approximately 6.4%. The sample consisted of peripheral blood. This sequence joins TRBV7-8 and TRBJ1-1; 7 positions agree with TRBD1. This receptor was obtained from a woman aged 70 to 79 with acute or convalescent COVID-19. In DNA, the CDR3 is TGTGCCAGCAGCTTTCAGACCGGGACAGACACAATGAACACTGAAGCTTTCTTT. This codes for CASSFQTGTDTMNTEAFF.